The present T cell receptor beta chain was sequenced within a study of T-cell memory formation after mild COVID-19. Points from the study as a whole: For contracting clones, CD4+ ones sat mainly in CM and EM, CD8+ in EMRA.

The CDR3 consists of 12 residues. The V gene end was trimmed by 6 bases and the J gene end by 2 bases; junction bases not matched to a gene: 4. CDR1 DFQATT and CDR2 SNEGSKA come from the germline V gene (reference sequence). By share, this clonotype ranks as medium-sized. The antigen remains unidentified. Each CDR3 protein gets one entry after TCRdb re-called the 5' RACE reads with MiXCR. The sample has some 110,000 distinct CDR3 sequences, 9.5% to 15% seen once. This sequence was found in an adult woman who had mild COVID-19 (a few samples of this study predate the infection). Cell type and time point are not known. The chain couples TRBV20-1 to TRBJ2-7; 7 nucleotides align to TRBD1. Sequenced: PBMCs or a T cell subset sorted from them (not recorded which). CDR3 residues: CSAYTGAYEQYF. Here the CDR3 DNA reads TGCAGTGCCTATACAGGGGCCTACGAGCAGTACTTC.